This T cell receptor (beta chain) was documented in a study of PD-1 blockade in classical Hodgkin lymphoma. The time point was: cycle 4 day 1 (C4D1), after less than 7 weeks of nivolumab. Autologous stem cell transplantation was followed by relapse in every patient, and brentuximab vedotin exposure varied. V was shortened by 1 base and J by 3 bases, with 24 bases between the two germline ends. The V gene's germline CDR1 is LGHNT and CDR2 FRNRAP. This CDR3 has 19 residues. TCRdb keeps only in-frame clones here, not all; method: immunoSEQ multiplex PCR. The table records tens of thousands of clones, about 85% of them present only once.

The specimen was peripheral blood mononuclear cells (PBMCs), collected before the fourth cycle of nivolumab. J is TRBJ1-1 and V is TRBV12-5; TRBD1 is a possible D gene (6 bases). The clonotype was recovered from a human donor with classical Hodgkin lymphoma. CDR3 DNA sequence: TGTGCTAGTGGTTTGGAAGGTCGGGGGGGCATCCCAGGATACACTGAAGCTTTCTTT. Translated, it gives CASGLEGRGGIPGYTEAFF.